This T cell receptor beta chain was identified during a study of PD-1 blockade in classical Hodgkin lymphoma. Looking at the study overall: A 3 mg/kg intravenous dose of nivolumab was received by patients every 2 weeks.

Each patient experienced a relapse that followed autologous stem cell transplantation, and brentuximab vedotin exposure varied. The repertoire was sequenced with immunoSEQ multiplex PCR; TCRdb's copy has only in-frame clones and lacks some. In the table there are around 36,000 clones, approximately 87% of which are singletons. CDR1 and CDR2 from the germline V gene are SEHNR and FQNEAQ (reference sequence). Trimming left V 3 bases short and J 2 bases short, with 7 bases between. The CDR3 totals 13 residues. Findings and limits, study-wide: By C4D1 there was a significant rise in CD4+ TCR diversity but not in CD8+ TCR diversity. Relapsed/refractory patients reportedly had lower baseline diversity than newly diagnosed patients. Complete responders possessed baseline diversity comparable to newly diagnosed patients.

On this clone itself: Its antigen is not identified.

The source is a human donor with classical Hodgkin lymphoma. The chain employs TRBV7-9 and TRBJ2-5; unclear D gene. Sequenced here: peripheral blood mononuclear cells (PBMCs), sampled at baseline. The CDR3 coding sequence is TGTGCCAGCAGCTTTTCCCTTCAAGAGACCCAGTACTTC. This translates into CASSFSLQETQYF.